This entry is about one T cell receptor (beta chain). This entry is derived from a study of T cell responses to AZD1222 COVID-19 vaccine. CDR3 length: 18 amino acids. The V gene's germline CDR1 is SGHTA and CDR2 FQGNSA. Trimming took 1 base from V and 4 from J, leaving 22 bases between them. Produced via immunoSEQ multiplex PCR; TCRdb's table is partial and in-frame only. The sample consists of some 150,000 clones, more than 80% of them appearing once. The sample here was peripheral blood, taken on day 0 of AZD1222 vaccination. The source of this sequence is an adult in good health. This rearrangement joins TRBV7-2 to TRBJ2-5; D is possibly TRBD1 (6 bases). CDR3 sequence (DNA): TGTGCCAGCAGCTTAGGGATCGGCAGGGGTGAGGGAATAGAGACCCAGTACTTC. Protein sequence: CASSLGIGRGEGIETQYF. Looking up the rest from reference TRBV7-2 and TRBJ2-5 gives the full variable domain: GAGVSQSPSNKVTEKGKDVELRCDPISGHTALYWYRQSLGQGLEFLIYFQGNSAPDKSGLPSDRFSAERTGGSVSTLTIQRTQQEDSAVYLCASSLGIGRGEGIETQYFGPGTRLLVL.